This T cell receptor beta chain comes out of a study of T cell repertoires in cytomegalovirus infection (dated by TCRdb to about 2019). A note on the overall study: Alongside well-studied HLA-B-restricted epitopes, the peptide stimulations were aimed at recently identified HLA-C-restricted CMV epitopes, whose presentation resists viral immunomodulation. Because public TCR beta signatures pointed to carriage of CMV infection together with the matching HLA type, the HLA type of each donor mattered for the analysis. Points the paper makes about the study in general: The ex vivo response was dominated by HLA-C-restricted CMV-specific TCR beta clonotypes, which also provided the single most frequent clonotype in two of eight donors. Carriers of CMV infection plus the relevant HLA type were discriminated by the cumulative frequency of public TCR beta family members in the study cohort and in an independent approximately 400-donor cohort.

Reading the label with the study, this specimen's treatment or condition is: in vitro stimulation with specific CMV peptide epitopes to enrich CMV-specific T cells. The reads were generated on an Illumina HiSeq 1500. TCRdb passed the public sequencing reads through fastp at Q25 and MiXCR, retaining productive beta sequences. All rows with the same CDR3 protein become a single entry with the most common DNA and genes. The sample table holds about 830,000 distinct CDR3 sequences, of which about 30% were seen once. The ten largest clones add up to about an eighth of the sample. This clonotype was seen a few times. It lacks a known antigen. Qualities for individual bases were not recorded, and no much larger clone is one base off. The sequences come from cultured CD8+ T cells from PBMCs, collected from culture after CMV antigen stimulation. This clonotype was obtained from a human donor in good health (CMV status not recorded). Some clones in this sample may be carry-over from other donors' samples.

The sequenced DNA is TGTGCCAGCAGTTTCGTTGGGCAGAACACTGAAGCTTTCTTT. The translation is CASSFVGQNTEAFF. The chain employs TRBV28 and TRBJ1-1, with the D gene too uncertain to name. Trimming takes 3 bases from V and 1 base from J, and the germline ends sit 9 bases apart. CDR1 is given as MDHEN and CDR2 as SYDVKM, both from the germline V gene. The CDR3, cysteine through phenylalanine, is 14 amino acids long. Only the CDR3 DNA stays, 42 bases, in frame from base 1.